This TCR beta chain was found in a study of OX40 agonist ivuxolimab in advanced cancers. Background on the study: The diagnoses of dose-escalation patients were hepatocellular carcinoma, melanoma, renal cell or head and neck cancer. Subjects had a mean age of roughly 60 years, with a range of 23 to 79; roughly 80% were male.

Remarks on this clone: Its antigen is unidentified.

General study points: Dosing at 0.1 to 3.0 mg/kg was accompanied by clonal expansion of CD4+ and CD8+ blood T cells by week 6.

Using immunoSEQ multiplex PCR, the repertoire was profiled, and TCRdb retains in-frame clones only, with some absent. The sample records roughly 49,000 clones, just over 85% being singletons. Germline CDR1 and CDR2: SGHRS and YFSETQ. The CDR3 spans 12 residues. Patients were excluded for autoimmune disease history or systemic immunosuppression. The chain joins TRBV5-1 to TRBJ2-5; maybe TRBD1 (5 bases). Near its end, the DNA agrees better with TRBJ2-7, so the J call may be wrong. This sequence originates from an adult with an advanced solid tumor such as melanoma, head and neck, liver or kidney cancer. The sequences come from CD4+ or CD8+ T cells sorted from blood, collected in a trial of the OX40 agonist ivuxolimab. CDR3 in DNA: TGCGCCAGCAGCACAGGCTCCTACGAGCAGTACTTC. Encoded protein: CASSTGSYEQYF.